This T cell receptor (beta chain) was documented in a study of cytomegalovirus exposure and HLA in healthy donors. Study-level background: It was reported in a later analysis that the same platform had been used for the 120 or so validation repertoires as for the roughly 670 first-cohort repertoires. Study-level results: In vitro assays verified that a few CMV-associated chains recognized CMV antigens specifically. The study found most TCR sequences rare, yet found some public TCRs in many donors.

Germline V gene sequence: CDR1 SNHLY, CDR2 FYNNEI. The CDR3 has 13 amino acids. Trimming took off 7 bases at V and 9 bases at J, with 13 bases between the two ends. About this clone: Antigen specificity is unknown.

The table came from immunoSEQ multiplex PCR; TCRdb's copy has only in-frame clones and leaves some out. The sample lists roughly 240,000 clones; approximately 87% were seen once. The chain carries TRBV2 and TRBJ1-6, with D tentatively TRBD1 (5 bases). The receptor was isolated from a man between 18 and 29 years old in good health and CMV-seronegative. Sequencing input: PBMCs. The DNA for the CDR3 is TGTGCCAGCATCGAGCAGGGCCCTTCACCCCTCCACTTT. Its translation: CASIEQGPSPLHF. Supplemented by reference TRBV2 and TRBJ1-6, the full variable domain reads EPEVTQTPSHQVTQMGQEVILRCVPISNHLYFYWYRQILGQKVEFLVSFYNNEISEKSEIFDDQFSVERPDGSNFTLKIRSTKLEDSAMYFCASIEQGPSPLHFGNGTRLTVT.